This T cell receptor (beta chain) came from a study of T cells in Graves' hyperthyroidism and ophthalmopathy. There were TCR beta CDR3 regions amplified from RNA transcripts. The TCR CDR3 first-round RT-PCR relied on the HTBI primer set. TCRdb recomputed calls from the multiplex PCR reads with MiXCR, one row per CDR3 protein. The repertoire has 500,000 to 650,000 distinct CDR3 sequences, roughly 15% of them found once; the top ten carry under 15%. This clonotype was detected ten times or more. The source of this sequence is a woman in her forties or fifties with Graves' ophthalmopathy. The sequenced material came from blood.

This chain's CDR3 is CASSLFTVFGELFF. In DNA, the CDR3 is TGTGCCAGCAGTTTATTTACGGTCTTCGGGGAGCTGTTTTTT. This chain connects TRBV28 to TRBJ2-2; D unclear. The CDR3 sequence is 14 residues long. Germline V CDR1 and CDR2: MDHEN, SYDVKM. Trimming stripped 1 base from V and 7 bases from J, with 10 bases between.